This passage covers 29 T cell receptor beta chains from one sample sequenced in a study of blood T cell repertoires in COVID-19. The repertoire was sequenced with immunoSEQ multiplex PCR; TCRdb's copy has only in-frame clones and lacks some. This sample has 100,000 to 150,000 clones, with roughly 89% found just once. What was sequenced was PBMCs or T cells enriched from blood (not recorded which). Receptor source: a woman in her 30s who had recovered from COVID-19.

This clone was observed a few times. The chain has TRBV11-2 and TRBJ2-7; D is uncertain. This CDR3 comprises 14 residues. V was cut by 5 bases and J by 0 bases, with 11 bases left in between. Germline V gene lookup returns CDR1 SGHAT and CDR2 FQNNGV. The CDR3 bases are TGTGCCAGCAGCATTGAAACAATCTCCTACGAGCAGTACTTC. Protein sequence: CASSIETISYEQYF.

The CDR3 bases are TGTGCCAGCAGCTTAGCGGCTAGCGGGAGAACGCAGTATTTT. Amino acids: CASSLAASGRTQYF. The J gene is TRBJ2-3, the V gene TRBV7-9; 10 bases align to TRBD2. The CDR3 runs 14 residues. V trimming: 0 bases; J trimming: 9 bases; junction bases outside the gene matches: 3. Germline V gives CDR1 SEHNR, CDR2 FQNEAQ (reference sequence).

V is TRBV5-1 and J is TRBJ1-3, with 7 bases that match TRBD1. V trimming: 5 bases; J trimming: 0 bases; junction bases outside the gene matches: 5. The CDR3 sequence is 15 residues long. CDR1 and CDR2 from the germline V gene are SGHRS and YFSETQ. The CDR3 reads CASRLQGTSGNTIYF. Here the CDR3 DNA reads TGCGCCAGCAGATTACAGGGGACCTCTGGAAACACCATATATTTT.

This chain uses TRBV4-1 with TRBJ1-1, with 9 bases that match TRBD1. The germline V gene encodes CDR1 MGHRA and CDR2 YSYEKL. The CDR3 runs 17 residues. V lost 4 bases and J lost 1; bases outside the gene matches: 10. Here the CDR3 DNA reads TGCGCCAGCAGCCCAAACCGGGGACAGGGACCGAACACTGAAGCTTTCTTT. It is translated as CASSPNRGQGPNTEAFF.

The chain links TRBV11-3 to TRBJ2-7, with TRBD2 identical over 9 bases. The CDR3 sequence is 14 residues long. Looked up from germline, CDR1 is SGHNT and CDR2 is YENEEA. Trimming cost V 4 bases and J 2 bases; bases outside gene matches: 3. The CDR3 protein is CASSSGLAPYEQYF. In DNA, the CDR3 is TGTGCCAGCAGCTCTGGACTAGCGCCCTACGAGCAGTACTTC.

The rearrangement joins TRBV30 to TRBJ1-5; 9 positions agree with TRBD1. This CDR3 comprises 13 residues. The germline gives CDR1 GTSNPN, CDR2 SVGIG (reference sequence). The V segment lost 4 bases and the J segment 6 bases; nucleotides outside the gene matches: 4. The CDR3 reads CAWTGQGGQPQHF. Written as DNA, the CDR3 is TGTGCCTGGACGGGACAGGGAGGTCAGCCCCAGCATTTT.

This chain links TRBV29-1 with TRBJ1-4; 10 nucleotides align to TRBD1. CDR1 and CDR2 (germline): SQVTM, ANQGSEA. V lost 0 bases to trimming and J lost 8 bases; unmatched junction nucleotides: 6. The CDR3 covers 15 residues. The CDR3 bases are TGCAGCGTTGAAGAGAGGGACAGGGGAGAAGAAAAACTGTTTTTT. Its protein product is CSVEERDRGEEKLFF.

The CDR3 reads CASSHDFTDYGYTF. In DNA, the CDR3 is TGCGCCAGCAGCCACGATTTTACAGACTATGGCTACACCTTC. V usage is TRBV5-1 and J usage is TRBJ1-2, with unresolved D. Germline-derived CDR1 and CDR2 are SGHRS and YFSETQ. V shed 4 bases and J shed 3 bases, with 13 bases lying between them. The CDR3 runs to 14 residues. Together with reference TRBV5-1 and TRBJ1-2, the CDR3 gives the full variable domain: KAGVTQTPRYLIKTRGQQVTLSCSPISGHRSVSWYQQTPGQGLQFLFEYFSETQRNKGNFPGRFSGRQFSNSRSEMNVSTLELGDSALYLCASSHDFTDYGYTFGSGTRLTVV.

The chain recombines TRBV29-1 with TRBJ1-1, with D unresolved. The CDR3 has 13 amino acids. The V and J ends lost 4 bases and 8 bases respectively, with 17 bases between them. Germline V gene sequence: CDR1 SQVTM, CDR2 ANQGSEA. The CDR3 sequence: CSVAGLFAGEAFF. CDR3 sequence (DNA): TGCAGCGTTGCCGGCCTCTTCGCAGGCGAAGCTTTCTTT.

The V call is TRBV11-1, the J call TRBJ2-2, with D possibly TRBD1 on 6 matching bases. This CDR3 has 16 amino acids. CDR1 is SGHAT, CDR2 FQDESV, per germline (reference sequence). Trimming took off 1 base at V and 4 bases at J, with 13 bases between the two ends. Here the CDR3 reads CASSLVLGAATGELFF. The CDR3 DNA sequence: TGTGCCAGCAGCTTAGTTCTGGGGGCAGCCACCGGGGAGCTGTTTTTT.

This chain links TRBV4-3 with TRBJ2-6; TRBD2 might be the D (6 bases). The CDR3 covers 16 residues. CDR1 and CDR2 from the germline V gene are LGHNA and YSLEER. V was pared by 4 bases and J by 0 bases, with 10 bases between. The CDR3 region has the DNA TGCGCCAGCAGCCCCGGGAGAGACTCTGGGGCCAACGTCCTGACTTTC. Its protein product is CASSPGRDSGANVLTF.

V and J are TRBV21-1 and TRBJ2-7; no check of the table's D call, TRBD2, against the DNA was made. TRBV21-1 is tagged as a pseudogene. The CDR3 loop spans 13 amino acids. The CDR3, as DNA: TGTGCCAGCAGCAAAGTGAGGAGGCGCGAGCAGTACTTC. Encoded protein: CASSKVRRREQYF.

The chain couples TRBV24-1 to TRBJ2-1, with D perhaps TRBD2 (5 bases). V lost 6 bases and J lost 0, with 17 bases in between. This CDR3 contains 17 residues. The V gene's germline CDR1 is KGHDR and CDR2 SFDVKD. The CDR3 is CATSPSPGVSSYNEQFF. The CDR3 DNA follows: TGTGCCACCAGTCCCTCCCCCGGGGTGAGCTCCTACAATGAGCAGTTCTTC.

This clone was picked up one time. The J gene is TRBJ2-7, the V gene TRBV7-6; the match to TRBD1 covers 10 bases. The CDR3 is 14 residues long. V shed 2 bases, J shed 9 bases, and the junction held 7 bases outside the gene matches. CDR1 and CDR2 (germline): SGHVS, FNYEAQ. The CDR3 reads CASSLSGTGDGQYF. DNA for the CDR3: TGTGCCAGCAGCTTAAGTGGGACAGGGGACGGGCAGTACTTC.

The V and J genes are TRBV5-5 and TRBJ2-1; TRBD2 might be the D (6 bases). Trimming removed 6 bases from V and 6 bases from J, with 19 bases in between. CDR3 length equals 15 residues. Germline assignment: CDR1 SGHKS and CDR2 YYEKEE (reference sequence). The CDR3 reads CASTITGTSINEQFF. The CDR3 DNA is TGTGCCAGCACCATTACCGGGACTTCTATCAATGAGCAGTTCTTC. The variable domain in full, with the rest retrieved from reference TRBV5-5 and TRBJ2-1, is DAGVTQSPTHLIKTRGQQVTLRCSPISGHKSVSWYQQVLGQGPQFIFQYYEKEERGRGNFPDRFSARQFPNYSSELNVNALLLGDSALYLCASTITGTSINEQFFGPGTRLTVL.

The rearrangement links TRBV4-3 to TRBJ2-1, with 9 nucleotides matching TRBD2. Germline-derived CDR1 and CDR2 are LGHNA and YSLEER. This CDR3 comprises 18 residues. The J segment lost 8 bases and the V segment lost 4 bases, leaving 18 bases of the junction unmatched. CDR3 loop: CASSPSKSSRLAEDEQFF. In DNA form, the CDR3 reads TGCGCCAGCAGCCCCTCCAAGTCCTCACGACTAGCGGAGGATGAGCAGTTCTTC.

The J gene is TRBJ2-3, the V gene TRBV3-1 (or the pseudogene TRBV3-2), with 9 bases fitting TRBD2. The V gene's germline CDR1 is LGHDT and CDR2 YNNKEL (reference sequence). The junction had 6 bases not matched to a gene; V was cut back by 2 bases and J by 0 bases. The CDR3 is 17 amino acids. The CDR3 DNA reads as TGTGCCAGCAGCCAATACCGACTAGCGGCTAGCACAGATACGCAGTATTTT. It codes for CASSQYRLAASTDTQYF.

The V and J genes are TRBV5-4 and TRBJ2-1; the match to TRBD2 covers 8 bases. The V gene's germline CDR1 is SGHNT and CDR2 YYREEE (reference sequence). The CDR3 has 15 amino acids. The V gene end was trimmed by 3 bases and the J gene end by 9 bases; junction bases not matched to a gene: 11. CDR3 amino acids: CASSSPTGGPSEQFF. The CDR3 DNA reads as TGTGCCAGCAGCTCACCTACGGGAGGGCCTAGTGAGCAGTTCTTC.

This clone was observed once. J is TRBJ1-2 and V is TRBV6-2 or TRBV6-3, with D perhaps matching TRBD1 (6 bases). The germline V gene encodes CDR1 MNHEY and CDR2 SVGEGT. The CDR3 covers 14 residues. V was trimmed by 6 bases and J by 10 bases, leaving 21 bases between them. The CDR3 is CASSREAGAFDYTF. CDR3 in DNA: TGTGCCAGCAGCAGAGAGGCAGGGGCCTTTGACTACACCTTC.

This clone was observed a few times. This chain connects TRBV5-5 to TRBJ2-7; 7 bases agree with TRBD1. The germline CDR1 and CDR2 sequences are SGHKS and YYEKEE (reference sequence). This CDR3 contains 15 residues. The junction had 7 bases not matched to a gene; V was cut back by 4 bases and J by 0 bases. The CDR3 here is CASSVGTVYSYEQYF. The CDR3 nucleotides read TGTGCCAGCAGCGTCGGGACAGTCTACTCCTACGAGCAGTACTTC.

The rearrangement uses TRBV5-4 and TRBJ2-7, with TRBD2 matching 12 bases. Losses at the gene ends were 3 bases for V and 3 bases for J; bases not matched to a gene: 4. Germline V gene lookup returns CDR1 SGHNT and CDR2 YYREEE (reference sequence). The CDR3 is made up of 15 amino acids. The CDR3: CASSSTSGRYYEQYF. CDR3 nucleotide sequence: TGTGCCAGCAGCTCTACTAGCGGGAGGTACTACGAGCAGTACTTC.

V is TRBV6-5 and J is TRBJ2-7, with 8 positions matching TRBD2. Germline-derived CDR1 and CDR2 are MNHEY and SVGAGI. The V gene end was trimmed by 4 bases and the J gene end by 2 bases; junction bases not matched to a gene: 4. The CDR3 is 14 amino acids. In nucleotides, the CDR3 is TGTGCCAGCAGTTCTGCGGGGGGTACCTACGAGCAGTACTTC. Translation: CASSSAGGTYEQYF.

The genes are TRBV6-4 and TRBJ2-1, with TRBD1 matching 9 bases. Germline lookup yields CDR1 MRHNA and CDR2 SNTAGT. This CDR3 spans 15 amino acids. Trimming cost V 4 bases and J 2 bases; bases outside gene matches: 3. The CDR3 coding sequence is TGTGCCAGCAGTGTCGGGACAGGGCCCTACAATGAGCAGTTCTTC. Encoded protein: CASSVGTGPYNEQFF.

J is TRBJ1-1 and V is TRBV9, with 9 bases matching TRBD1. The ends lost 3 bases at V and 6 bases at J; junction bases unmatched: 9. The CDR3 spans 15 residues. Germline CDR1 and CDR2: SGDLS and YYNGEE. The CDR3 protein is CASSGGDRVKAEAFF. The CDR3 DNA reads as TGTGCCAGCAGCGGAGGGGACAGGGTGAAAGCTGAAGCTTTCTTT.

The table lists this clone with a count of one. The chain employs TRBV12-3 or TRBV12-4 and TRBJ1-6, with D unresolved. CDR3 length equals 13 residues. The germline V and J ends were trimmed by 2 bases and 10 bases, with 9 bases remaining between them. CDR3 sequence: CASSLIPGSPLHF. The CDR3 nucleotides are TGTGCCAGCAGTTTAATTCCGGGGTCACCCCTCCACTTT.

The chain uses TRBV6-2 or TRBV6-3 and TRBJ2-1, with 14 bases matching TRBD2. Germline V gene sequence: CDR1 MNHEY, CDR2 SVGEGT. Trimming cost V 1 base and J 6 bases; bases outside gene matches: 11. The CDR3 totals 19 residues. In nucleotides, the CDR3 is TGTGCCAGCAGTTACTTGGGGACTAGCGGGAGCGGGTGGGGCAATGAGCAGTTCTTC. Translating gives CASSYLGTSGSGWGNEQFF.

The chain recombines TRBV7-6 with TRBJ2-2; D might be TRBD2 (5 bases). V was cut by 4 bases and J by 2 bases, with 11 bases left in between. This CDR3 comprises 15 residues. Germline V lookup: CDR1 SGHVS, CDR2 FNYEAQ. CDR3 sequence (DNA): TGTGCCAGCAGCTACGACCGGGGAAACACCGGGGAGCTGTTTTTT. Protein: CASSYDRGNTGELFF.

The J gene is TRBJ1-4, the V gene TRBV6-5; D remains ambiguous. The CDR3 runs 14 residues. Germline V gene data show CDR1 as MNHEY and CDR2 as SVGAGI. Between the trimmed V and J ends, which lost 6 bases and 8 bases, there was a span of 16 bases. The CDR3 is CASSPTKGGEKLFF. CDR3 DNA: TGTGCCAGCAGCCCGACAAAGGGAGGGGAAAAACTGTTTTTT.

The chain uses TRBV7-3 and TRBJ2-5; tentatively, D is TRBD2 (6 bases). This CDR3 has 16 amino acids. CDR1 and CDR2 from the germline V gene are SGHTA and FQGTGA. Deletions cut 0 bases from V and 1 base from J, with 12 bases between. The CDR3 bases are TGTGCCAGCAGCTTAACCCCTCTTAGCGGCCAAGAGACCCAGTACTTC. The encoded protein is CASSLTPLSGQETQYF.